This T cell receptor (beta chain) was sequenced for a study of cytomegalovirus exposure and HLA in healthy donors. Study as a whole: Approximately 180 million T cells yielded approximately 100 million unique TCR beta sequences, as an earlier analysis found.

General study points: A previous analysis found most TCR beta V segments productive roughly 87% or roughly 30% of the time. Later on, an analysis tied 15,000 or so TCR beta sequences to HLA alleles at 0.05 false discovery rate.

Everyone who donated was a healthy bone marrow donor. This CDR3 comprises 15 residues. Germline CDR1 SGHAT, CDR2 FQNNGV. V was clipped by 1 base and J by 2 bases, with 12 bases between them. With 60 Vbeta and 13 Jbeta primers, the PCR was carried out. The method was immunoSEQ multiplex PCR; TCRdb's version includes in-frame clones alone and lacks a portion of them. This sample carries some 130,000 clones, around 73% of them seen once, and the ten largest clones take approximately 1.5%. As for this clone: Its antigen is currently unknown.

The chain has TRBV11-2 and TRBJ2-7, with D unresolved. The sequenced material came from PBMCs. The sequence came from a female donor in good health and CMV-seronegative. The CDR3 DNA reads as TGTGCCAGCAGCTTAGCTATGCTAACCGCCTACGAGCAGTACTTC. Protein product: CASSLAMLTAYEQYF.